Below, 5 T cell receptor beta chains from the same sample are listed, as sequenced in a study of blood T cell repertoires in COVID-19. Libraries were prepared by immunoSEQ multiplex PCR; TCRdb keeps only in-frame clonotypes and omits some of them. This table holds almost 95,000 clones, about 83% found once. Sequenced input: peripheral blood. The receptors originated from a woman aged 55-69 years with COVID-19, enrolled during active disease.

CDR3 bases: TGTGCTAGTGCCCCGGACAGGGGGTCCCTTGGCTACACCTTC. Its protein is CASAPDRGSLGYTF. The chain employs TRBV12-5 and TRBJ1-2, with 10 nucleotides matching TRBD1. The V gene end was trimmed by 7 bases and the J gene end by 7 bases; junction bases not matched to a gene: 9. The germline V gene has CDR1 LGHNT and CDR2 FRNRAP. The CDR3 runs to 14 residues.

The chain is built from TRBV19 and TRBJ2-7, with 8 nucleotides matching TRBD1. Germline V gene data show CDR1 as LNHDA and CDR2 as SQIVND (reference sequence). This CDR3 comprises 13 residues. V lost 7 bases and J lost 1; bases outside the gene matches: 3. Here the CDR3 DNA reads TGTGCCAGTAAGCACAGGGGGTCCTACGAGCAGTACTTC. Translation: CASKHRGSYEQYF.

This clone was detected only a few times. The rearrangement joins TRBV9 to TRBJ1-2, with 8 bases fitting TRBD1. Germline-derived CDR1 and CDR2 are SGDLS and YYNGEE. The trim removed 3 bases at V and 5 bases at J, leaving 18 bases unmatched. CDR3 size: 18 residues. This chain's CDR3 is CASSGPKPPGQEKYGYTF. Here the CDR3 DNA reads TGTGCCAGCAGCGGTCCAAAGCCCCCGGGACAGGAGAAATATGGCTACACCTTC.

J is TRBJ1-1 and V is TRBV19, with D perhaps matching TRBD1 (6 bases). V was cut by 6 bases and J by 1 base, with 15 bases left in between. This CDR3 region has 15 residues. In germline, CDR1 is LNHDA, CDR2 SQIVND (reference sequence). DNA for the CDR3: TGTGCCAGTAGAATCCAGGGAGGGGGGAACACTGAAGCTTTCTTT. It yields the protein CASRIQGGGNTEAFF.

The rearrangement joins TRBV19 to TRBJ1-1; possible D gene TRBD1, 6 bases. This CDR3 has 14 residues. CDR1 and CDR2 (germline): LNHDA, SQIVND (reference sequence). V was clipped by 5 bases and J by 4 bases, with 14 bases between them. The CDR3 DNA reads TGTGCCAGTAGTTGGGCAGGGGCGAGCACTGAAGCTTTCTTT. It encodes CASSWAGASTEAFF.